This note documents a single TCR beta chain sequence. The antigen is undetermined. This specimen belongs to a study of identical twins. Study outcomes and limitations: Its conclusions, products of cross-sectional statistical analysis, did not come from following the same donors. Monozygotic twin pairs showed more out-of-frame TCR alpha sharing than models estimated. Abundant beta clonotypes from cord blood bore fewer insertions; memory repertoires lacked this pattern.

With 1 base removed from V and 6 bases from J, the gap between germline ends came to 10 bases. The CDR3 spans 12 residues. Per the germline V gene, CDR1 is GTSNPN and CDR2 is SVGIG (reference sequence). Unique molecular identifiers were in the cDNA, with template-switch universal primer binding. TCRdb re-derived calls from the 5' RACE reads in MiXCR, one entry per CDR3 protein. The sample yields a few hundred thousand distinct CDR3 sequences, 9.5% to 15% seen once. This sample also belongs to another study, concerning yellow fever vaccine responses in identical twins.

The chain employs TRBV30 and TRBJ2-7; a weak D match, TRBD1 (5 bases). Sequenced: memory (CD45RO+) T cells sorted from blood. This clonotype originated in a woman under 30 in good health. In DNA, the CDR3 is TGTGCCTGGAGTGGCAGGGAAAGCGAGCAGTACTTC. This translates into CAWSGRESEQYF.